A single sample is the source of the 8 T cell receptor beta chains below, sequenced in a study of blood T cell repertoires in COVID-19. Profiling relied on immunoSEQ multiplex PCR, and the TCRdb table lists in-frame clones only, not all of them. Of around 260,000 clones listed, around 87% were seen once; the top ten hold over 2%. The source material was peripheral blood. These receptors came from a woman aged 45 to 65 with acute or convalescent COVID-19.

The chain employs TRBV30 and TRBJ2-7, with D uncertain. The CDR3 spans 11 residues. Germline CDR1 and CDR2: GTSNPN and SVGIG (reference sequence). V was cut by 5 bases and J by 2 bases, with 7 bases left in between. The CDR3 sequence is CAWSTAYEQYF. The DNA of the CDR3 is TGTGCCTGGTCAACAGCCTACGAGCAGTACTTC. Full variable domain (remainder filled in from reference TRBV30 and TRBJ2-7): SQTIHQWPATLVQPVGSPLSLECTVEGTSNPNLYWYRQAAGRGLQLLFYSVGIGQISSEVPQNLSASRPQDRQFILSSKKLLLSDSGFYLCAWSTAYEQYFGPGTRLTVT.

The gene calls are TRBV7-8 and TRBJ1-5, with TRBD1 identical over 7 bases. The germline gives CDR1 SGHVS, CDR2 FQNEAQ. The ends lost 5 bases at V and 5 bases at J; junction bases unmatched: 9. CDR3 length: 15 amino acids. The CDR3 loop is CASSLRRDSHQPQHF. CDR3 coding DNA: TGTGCCAGCAGCCTTAGGCGGGACAGCCATCAGCCCCAGCATTTT.

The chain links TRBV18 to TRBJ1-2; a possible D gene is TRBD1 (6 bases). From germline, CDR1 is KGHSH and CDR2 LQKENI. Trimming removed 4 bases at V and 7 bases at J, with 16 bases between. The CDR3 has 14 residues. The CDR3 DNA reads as TGTGCCAGCTCACTCGACGCCAGGGGTGGTGGCTACACCTTC. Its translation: CASSLDARGGGYTF. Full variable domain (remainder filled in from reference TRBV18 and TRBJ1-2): NAGVMQNPRHLVRRRGQEARLRCSPMKGHSHVYWYRQLPEEGLKFMVYLQKENIIDESGMPKERFSAEFPKEGPSILRIQQVVRGDSAAYFCASSLDARGGGYTFGSGTRLTVV.

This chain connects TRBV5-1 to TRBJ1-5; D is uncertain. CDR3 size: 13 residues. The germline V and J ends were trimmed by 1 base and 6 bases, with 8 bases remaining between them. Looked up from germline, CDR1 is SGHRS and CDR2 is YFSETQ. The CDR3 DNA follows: TGCGCCAGCAGCTTGTCGGGTATTCAGCCCCAGCATTTT. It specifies CASSLSGIQPQHF. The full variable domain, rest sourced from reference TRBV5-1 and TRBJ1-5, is KAGVTQTPRYLIKTRGQQVTLSCSPISGHRSVSWYQQTPGQGLQFLFEYFSETQRNKGNFPGRFSGRQFSNSRSEMNVSTLELGDSALYLCASSLSGIQPQHFGDGTRLSIL.

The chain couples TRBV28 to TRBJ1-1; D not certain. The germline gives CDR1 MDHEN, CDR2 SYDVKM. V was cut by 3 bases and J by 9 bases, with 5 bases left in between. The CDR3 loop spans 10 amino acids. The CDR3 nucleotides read TGTGCCAGCAGTTTTGACAAAGCTTTCTTT. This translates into CASSFDKAFF.

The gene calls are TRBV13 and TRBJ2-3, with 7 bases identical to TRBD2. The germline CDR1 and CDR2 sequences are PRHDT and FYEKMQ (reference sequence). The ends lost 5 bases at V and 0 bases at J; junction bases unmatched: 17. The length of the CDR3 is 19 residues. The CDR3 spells CASSNLWGGLYSSTDTQYF. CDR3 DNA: TGTGCCAGCAGCAACTTATGGGGGGGACTTTACTCTAGCACAGATACGCAGTATTTT.

CDR3: CASSLDQTGELFF. The CDR3 DNA sequence: TGCGCCAGCAGCCTCGATCAGACCGGGGAGCTGTTTTTT. The rearrangement joins TRBV4-1 to TRBJ2-2; D call uncertain. V was shortened by 4 bases and J by 5 bases, with 8 bases between the two germline ends. The CDR3 spans 13 residues. The germline V gene has CDR1 MGHRA and CDR2 YSYEKL.

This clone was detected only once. CDR3 in amino acids: CASSLGTSGQETQYF. In nucleotides, the CDR3 is TGCGCCAGCAGCTTGGGGACTAGCGGCCAAGAGACCCAGTACTTC. The chain has TRBV5-1 and TRBJ2-5, with TRBD2 matching 10 bases. CDR1 and CDR2 (germline): SGHRS, YFSETQ. V lost 0 bases to trimming and J lost 1 base; unmatched junction nucleotides: 0. This CDR3 is 15 amino acids long.